This TCR beta chain was identified in a study of CD8 T cells in ankylosing spondylitis. Study-wide results and limits: Characteristic of ankylosing spondylitis blood, it appeared, was a TCR beta motif comprising fewer than 10 highly homologous variants.

As to this clonotype: What it binds is unknown.

TCRdb re-analysed the 5' RACE reads in MiXCR, keeping a single row per CDR3 protein. Among some 700,000 distinct CDR3 sequences listed, roughly 19% were seen once. Germline V gene lookup returns CDR1 MNHEY and CDR2 SMNVEV (reference sequence). The CDR3 has 15 residues. Deletions cut 1 base from V and 7 bases from J, with 17 bases between. The sequenced sample consisted of blood, either unsorted or a sorted T cell fraction (not recorded which). This sequence was found in a male donor with ankylosing spondylitis. V and J are TRBV27 and TRBJ2-7, with D perhaps TRBD2 (6 bases). The CDR3 nucleotides are TGTGCCAGCAGTTTATTGGCGCGGGGTCGTTGGGAGCAGTACTTC. It translates to CASSLLARGRWEQYF.